This TCR beta chain was sequenced during a study of shared clonotypes between healthy human individuals. Terminally differentiated effector memory CD45RA+ cells were left out of the naive CD8 fraction, which was CD45RO-negative and positively selected for CCR7. The germline V and J ends were trimmed by 6 bases and 3 bases, with 8 bases remaining between them. Looked up from germline, CDR1 is KGHSH and CDR2 is LQKENI. The CDR3 runs to 12 residues. The protocol was immunoSEQ multiplex PCR, while the TCRdb copy is restricted to in-frame clones and leaves out a portion. Of about 700,000 clones listed, 92% are singletons.

The source of this sequence is a man younger than 40 in good health. This sequence joins TRBV18 and TRBJ1-1; no reliable D call. The sequencing sample was made of naive CD8+ T cells sorted from blood. The CDR3 here is CASSNLDTEAFF. The CDR3 region has the DNA TGTGCCAGCTCCAACCTGGACACTGAAGCTTTCTTT.